This T cell receptor (beta chain) was identified in a study of identical twins. General study findings and limits: For cord blood, abundant beta clonotypes had fewer insertions, unlike memory repertoires, which showed none. Conclusions were based on cross-sectional statistical analysis, without following the same donors. Shared out-of-frame alpha sequences (those common to twins) showed excess low generation probability.

Template switching created a universal primer site, and the cDNA included unique molecular identifiers. TCRdb recomputed calls from the 5' RACE reads with MiXCR, one row per CDR3 protein. Of 350,000 to 450,000 distinct CDR3 sequences listed, less than 20% are singletons. As concerns this clonotype: Its antigen is undetermined.

The length of the CDR3 is 10 residues. The V gene lost 5 bases and the J gene lost 8 bases, with 7 bases spanning the gap. The TCR sequence derives from a middle-aged man in good health. Sequences were obtained from naive T cells sorted from blood. The rearrangement uses TRBV12-3 or TRBV12-4 and TRBJ2-7; D gene ambiguous. This CDR3 reads CASSDAKQYF. CDR3 sequence (DNA): TGTGCCAGCAGTGACGCGAAGCAGTACTTC.